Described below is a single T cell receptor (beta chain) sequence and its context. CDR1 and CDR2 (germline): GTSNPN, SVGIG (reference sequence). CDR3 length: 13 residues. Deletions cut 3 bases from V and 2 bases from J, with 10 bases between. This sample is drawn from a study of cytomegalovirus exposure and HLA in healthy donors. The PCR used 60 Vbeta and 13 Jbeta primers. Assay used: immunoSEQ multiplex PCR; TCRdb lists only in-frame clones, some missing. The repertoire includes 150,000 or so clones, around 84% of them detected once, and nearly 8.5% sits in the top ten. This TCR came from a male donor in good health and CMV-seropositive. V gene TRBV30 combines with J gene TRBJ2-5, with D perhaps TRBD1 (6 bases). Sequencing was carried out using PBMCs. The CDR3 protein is CAWSRGGQETQYF. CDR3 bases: TGTGCCTGGAGCCGAGGGGGACAAGAGACCCAGTACTTC.